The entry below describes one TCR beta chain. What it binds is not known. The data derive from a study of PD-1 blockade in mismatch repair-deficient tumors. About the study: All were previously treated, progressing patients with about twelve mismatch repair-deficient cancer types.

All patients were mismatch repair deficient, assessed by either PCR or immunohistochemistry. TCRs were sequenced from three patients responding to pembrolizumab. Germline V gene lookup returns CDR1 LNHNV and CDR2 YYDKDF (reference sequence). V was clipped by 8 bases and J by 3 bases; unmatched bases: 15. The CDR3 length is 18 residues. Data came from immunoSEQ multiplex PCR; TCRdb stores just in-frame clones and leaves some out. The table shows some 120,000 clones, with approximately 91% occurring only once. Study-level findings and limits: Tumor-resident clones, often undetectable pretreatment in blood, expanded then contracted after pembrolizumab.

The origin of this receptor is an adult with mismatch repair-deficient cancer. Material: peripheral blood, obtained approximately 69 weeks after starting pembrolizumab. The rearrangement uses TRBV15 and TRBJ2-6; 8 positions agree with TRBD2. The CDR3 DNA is TGTGCCACCGGAACGAGCGGGAGACAAGTTAATGGGGCCAACGTCCTGACTTTC. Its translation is CATGTSGRQVNGANVLTF.